These 18 T cell receptor beta chains came from one sample sequenced in a study of blood T cell repertoires in COVID-19. Produced via immunoSEQ multiplex PCR; TCRdb's table is partial and in-frame only. The sample lists 220,000 or so clones; about 86% were seen once. Sequencing was carried out using peripheral blood. These receptors were obtained from a woman aged 25-40 years who had recovered from COVID-19.

This clone has just a few counts. This sequence joins TRBV19 and TRBJ2-1, with TRBD2 matching over 8 bases. The CDR3 runs to 15 residues. Germline trimming cut 3 bases from V and 7 bases from J; bases unmatched to any gene: 8. Germline V CDR1 and CDR2: LNHDA, SQIVND (reference sequence). The CDR3 nucleotides read TGTGCCAGTAGTATTCAGAGCGGGAGAGAAAATGAGCAGTTCTTC. This encodes CASSIQSGRENEQFF.

A single count supports this clone. The rearrangement uses TRBV4-2 and TRBJ2-3, with 8 bases fitting TRBD2. This CDR3 is built from 17 residues. V trimming: 1 base; J trimming: 0 bases; junction bases outside the gene matches: 6. CDR1 is LGHNA, CDR2 YNFKEQ, per germline. CDR3 in amino acids: CASSQVGGGTSTDTQYF. CDR3 in DNA: TGTGCCAGCAGCCAAGTGGGCGGGGGGACTAGCACAGATACGCAGTATTTT.

V gene TRBV21-1 combines with J gene TRBJ2-3; the table's D gene call, TRBD2, was not cross checked with the DNA. TRBV21-1 is a pseudogene. CDR3 size: 18 residues. The CDR3 protein is CASSTRRRPTSGTDTQYF. The CDR3 DNA follows: TGTGCCAGCAGCACACGGAGGAGGCCGACTAGCGGGACAGATACGCAGTATTTT.

The CDR3 region has the DNA TGTGCCAGTCCACACCGGAGGGAGGGGACCTACGAGCAGTACTTC. Translated: CASPHRREGTYEQYF. The V and J genes are TRBV19 and TRBJ2-7, with 7 bases matching TRBD2. CDR1 LNHDA and CDR2 SQIVND come from the germline V gene (reference sequence). J lost 2 bases, V lost 8 bases, and 12 bases had no gene match. The CDR3 covers 15 residues.

The chain carries TRBV7-9 and TRBJ2-3; no firm D call. Germline CDR1 reads SEHNR; CDR2 reads FQNEAQ (reference sequence). The CDR3 totals 12 residues. Trimming removed 5 bases at V and 0 bases at J, with 3 bases between. The CDR3, as DNA: TGTGCCAGCAGCCCTAGCACAGATACGCAGTATTTT. Translation gives CASSPSTDTQYF. Filled out from reference TRBV7-9 and TRBJ2-3, the complete variable domain reads DTGVSQNPRHKITKRGQNVTFRCDPISEHNRLYWYRQTLGQGPEFLTYFQNEAQLEKSRLLSDRFSAERPKGSFSTLEIQRTEQGDSAMYLCASSPSTDTQYFGPGTRLTVL.

The J gene is TRBJ2-2, the V gene TRBV7-2, with D maybe TRBD1 (6 bases). The CDR3 length is 18 residues. V was pared by 4 bases and J by 2 bases, with 20 bases between. The germline V gene encodes CDR1 SGHTA and CDR2 FQGNSA. The CDR3 reads CASSSHGQRPSNTGELFF. CDR3 in DNA: TGTGCCAGCAGCTCCCATGGACAGAGGCCGTCCAACACCGGGGAGCTGTTTTTT.

CDR3 sequence reads: CASGRTGGLDTQYF. DNA for the CDR3: TGTGCCAGCGGAAGGACAGGGGGTTTGGATACGCAGTATTTT. The chain carries TRBV6-5 and TRBJ2-3, with 10 bases aligning to TRBD1. The V and J ends lost 8 bases and 6 bases, in that order; junction bases with no gene match: 8. The CDR3 has 14 amino acids. The germline V gene encodes CDR1 MNHEY and CDR2 SVGAGI.

This chain uses TRBV18 with TRBJ1-6, with D hard to call. Germline values: CDR1 KGHSH, CDR2 LQKENI. This CDR3 contains 14 residues. V gave up 3 bases and J gave up 6 bases, with 9 bases separating them. The CDR3 nucleotides are TGTGCCAGCTCACCGGACCTAGCTAATTCACCCCTCCACTTT. This gives the protein CASSPDLANSPLHF.

This clone was seen more than once but under ten times. This chain uses TRBV7-9 with TRBJ1-5; no clear D. V was pared by 3 bases and J by 5 bases, with 11 bases between. CDR1 SEHNR and CDR2 FQNEAQ come from the germline V gene (reference sequence). There are 14 residues in the CDR3. CDR3 sequence reads: CASSLLGADQPQHF. In DNA form, the CDR3 reads TGTGCCAGCAGCTTGTTGGGAGCAGATCAGCCCCAGCATTTT.

V and J are TRBV3-1 (or the pseudogene TRBV3-2) and TRBJ2-7; no firm D call. Per the germline V gene, CDR1 is LGHDT and CDR2 is YNNKEL (reference sequence). The CDR3 covers 15 residues. The V and J ends lost 0 bases and 0 bases respectively, with 9 bases between them. The CDR3 region has the DNA TGTGCCAGCAGCCAAGAGGTGCAGGACTCCTACGAGCAGTACTTC. This encodes CASSQEVQDSYEQYF.

The V call is TRBV19, the J call TRBJ1-1, with 7 bases fitting TRBD1. The CDR3 spans 15 residues. V shed 6 bases and J 1 base; nucleotides not matched to a gene: 8. In germline, CDR1 is LNHDA, CDR2 SQIVND (reference sequence). CDR3 protein: CASRGDSLTNTEAFF. The CDR3 nucleotides are TGTGCCAGTAGGGGGGACAGCTTAACGAACACTGAAGCTTTCTTT.

This chain links TRBV10-3 with TRBJ2-5; TRBD2 aligns across 13 bases. Germline V gene data show CDR1 as ENHRY and CDR2 as SYGVKD. The CDR3 covers 14 residues. The junction had 7 bases not matched to a gene; V was cut back by 10 bases and J by 5 bases. CDR3 in DNA: TGTGCCAGCTCCGGACTAGCGGGAGTGGAGACCCAGTACTTC. Amino acid sequence: CASSGLAGVETQYF.

The V gene is TRBV5-1, the J gene TRBJ2-7, with 10 bases matching TRBD1. The trim removed 5 bases at V and 3 bases at J, leaving 5 bases unmatched. The CDR3 totals 14 residues. Germline-derived CDR1 and CDR2 are SGHRS and YFSETQ. Here the CDR3 reads CASRRGQGGYEQYF. The CDR3 DNA follows: TGCGCCAGCAGACGTGGACAGGGGGGCTACGAGCAGTACTTC.

The chain recombines TRBV30 with TRBJ1-2; D is ambiguous. The ends were cut back, 5 bases at V and 5 bases at J, with 12 bases in the middle. The CDR3 extends over 12 amino acids. Germline V gives CDR1 GTSNPN, CDR2 SVGIG (reference sequence). The CDR3: CAWEEGVYGYTF. DNA of the CDR3: TGTGCCTGGGAAGAGGGAGTATATGGCTACACCTTC. The full variable domain, completed using reference TRBV30 and TRBJ1-2, is SQTIHQWPATLVQPVGSPLSLECTVEGTSNPNLYWYRQAAGRGLQLLFYSVGIGQISSEVPQNLSASRPQDRQFILSSKKLLLSDSGFYLCAWEEGVYGYTFGSGTRLTVV.

The chain has TRBV27 and TRBJ1-5; D gene unclear. The CDR3 consists of 13 residues. V was trimmed by 4 bases and J by 0 bases, leaving 4 bases between them. The germline CDR1 and CDR2 sequences are MNHEY and SMNVEV (reference sequence). CDR3 protein: CASSSYSNQPQHF. The CDR3 bases are TGTGCCAGCAGTTCTTATAGCAATCAGCCCCAGCATTTT.

The rearrangement joins TRBV6-5 to TRBJ1-1, with D tentatively TRBD1 (6 bases). Germline CDR1 MNHEY, CDR2 SVGAGI. This CDR3 spans 15 amino acids. Trimming pared 6 bases from V and 1 base from J, leaving 15 bases between. The CDR3 protein is CASRPSGGANTEAFF. CDR3 DNA: TGTGCCAGCAGGCCCTCGGGGGGGGCGAACACTGAAGCTTTCTTT.

Only one count was recorded for this clone. The rearrangement links TRBV19 to TRBJ1-5, with D maybe TRBD1 (6 bases). The CDR3 covers 13 residues. From germline, CDR1 is LNHDA and CDR2 SQIVND (reference sequence). Between the trimmed V and J ends, which lost 6 bases and 7 bases, there was a span of 13 bases. The CDR3 region has the DNA TGTGCCAGTAGCCTGACGGACAGCCAGCCCCAGCATTTT. Its protein is CASSLTDSQPQHF. The complete variable domain, with remaining parts taken from reference TRBV19 and TRBJ1-5, reads DGGITQSPKYLFRKEGQNVTLSCEQNLNHDAMYWYRQDPGQGLRLIYYSQIVNDFQKGDIAEGYSVSREKKESFPLTVTSAQKNPTAFYLCASSLTDSQPQHFGDGTRLSIL.

The rearrangement links TRBV6-5 to TRBJ2-2; 9 positions match TRBD2. This CDR3 region has 16 residues. Unmatched junction bases numbered 4, after V lost 4 bases and J lost 1 base. Germline-derived CDR1 and CDR2 are MNHEY and SVGAGI. Here the CDR3 reads CASSSETSGNTGELFF. Here the CDR3 DNA reads TGTGCCAGCAGTTCCGAGACTAGCGGGAACACCGGGGAGCTGTTTTTT.